Many counts were recorded for the clone carrying this T cell receptor (beta chain). Its target is unknown. This entry is derived from a study of T cells after yellow fever vaccination. TCRdb processed the 5' RACE reads anew with MiXCR; each CDR3 protein has one entry. Here the sample spans 150,000 or so distinct CDR3 sequences, more than 6.5% being singletons. Between the trimmed V and J ends, which lost 6 bases and 0 bases, there was a span of 20 bases. This CDR3 is 17 amino acids long. In germline, CDR1 is LGHDT, CDR2 YNNKEL (reference sequence). The study's findings and limits: In FACS-sorted repertoires, abundant clonotypes from the bulk population could appear as contaminants.

This receptor was identified in a man aged 30 to 45 who received the YFV17D yellow fever vaccine. The rearrangement joins TRBV3-1 to TRBJ1-1, with no clear D. The starting material was CD4+ T cells sorted from PBMCs, obtained 10 days after the yellow fever booster vaccination. The CDR3 region is CASSYYSRRTLNTEAFF. CDR3 DNA sequence: TGTGCCAGCAGTTACTATAGCAGGAGAACCCTGAACACTGAAGCTTTCTTT.